The clone carrying this T cell receptor beta chain was seen repeatedly, ten times or more. Its antigen is unidentified. Germline CDR1 reads SGHAT; CDR2 reads FQNNGV. The length of the CDR3 is 16 residues. The V end was cut by 5 bases, the J end by 4 bases, with 20 bases between. This specimen belongs to a study of response to subunit inactivated influenza vaccine. TCRdb re-called the RT-PCR reads through MiXCR, storing one row per CDR3 protein. The top ten hold around 10% of the sample, which has hundreds of thousands of distinct CDR3 sequences, roughly 20% seen once. Study findings and constraints: Seasonal influenza vaccination, on each occasion, was suggested by the authors to recruit few new T cells.

The chain links TRBV11-2 to TRBJ1-1; the D gene is possibly TRBD1 (5 bases). Sequencing was performed on PBMCs from blood, taken less than 22 months after vaccination. This receptor was obtained from a man aged 50-75 years who received an inactivated influenza vaccine. CDR3 region: CASSHRWGGASTEAFF. The CDR3 DNA reads as TGTGCCAGCAGCCACCGGTGGGGGGGTGCGAGCACTGAAGCTTTCTTT.